This T cell receptor beta chain was recorded in a study of CD8 T cells in ankylosing spondylitis. General study results and limits: Several of the motif variants were reported before in synovial fluid and blood from reactive arthritis. Disease-linked clones had a CD8+ phenotype and relatively low frequency in peripheral blood. As reported, disease-linked clones showed significant enrichment in matched ankylosing spondylitis synovial fluid.

There are many counts of this clonotype. Its specificity is not known. Each TCR beta library was made by quantitative 5'-RACE that incorporated molecular barcodes. MiXCR was run by TCRdb on the 5' RACE reads, yielding one entry per CDR3 protein. Found here are around 130,000 distinct CDR3 sequences, 6.5% to 9% of them singletons; the top ten hold less than 15%. The source is a male donor with ankylosing spondylitis or in good health (not recorded which). The sequencing input was blood, either unsorted or a sorted T cell fraction (not recorded which).

Here the CDR3 reads CSARTGTARDGFF. Here the CDR3 DNA reads TGCAGTGCTAGAACCGGGACAGCCCGAGATGGTTTCTTT. This chain joins TRBV20-1 and TRBJ1-1, with 7 bases lining up with TRBD1. The germline V gene has CDR1 DFQATT and CDR2 SNEGSKA (reference sequence). V was clipped by 2 bases and J by 13 bases; unmatched bases: 13. The length of the CDR3 is 13 residues.